The clone carrying this TCR beta chain was seen at least ten times. Its target is unknown. Pregnant or lactating patients and those with other autoimmune diseases or uncontrolled infections were excluded. This sample is drawn from a study of Graves' ophthalmopathy and Graves' hyperthyroidism. For the study at large: Hyperthyroidism counted as stable given no ophthalmopathy within 18 months of follow-up. Study-level results: The blood repertoire also included most expanded thyroid clonotypes above 0.001 frequency.

For repertoire sequencing, the TCR beta CDR3 regions were amplified from RNA transcripts. After a first-round RT-PCR with HTBI primers, a second-round multiplex PCR was run. TCRdb recomputed calls from the multiplex PCR reads with MiXCR, one row per CDR3 protein. This sample yields about 550,000 distinct CDR3 sequences, of which roughly 39% are seen a single time; about 4.1% belongs to the top ten. J gave up 6 bases and V 6 bases, and 6 bases lay outside the gene matches. This CDR3 spans 14 amino acids. Specimen: peripheral blood or thyroid tissue (not recorded which). The chain combines TRBV12-3 or TRBV12-4 with TRBJ1-4; 8 bases fit TRBD1. The TCR sequence derives from an adult man with Graves' hyperthyroidism. The CDR3 nucleotides read TGTGCCAGCAGCATCCAGGGGGCCGATGAAAAACTGTTTTTT. As protein: CASSIQGADEKLFF.